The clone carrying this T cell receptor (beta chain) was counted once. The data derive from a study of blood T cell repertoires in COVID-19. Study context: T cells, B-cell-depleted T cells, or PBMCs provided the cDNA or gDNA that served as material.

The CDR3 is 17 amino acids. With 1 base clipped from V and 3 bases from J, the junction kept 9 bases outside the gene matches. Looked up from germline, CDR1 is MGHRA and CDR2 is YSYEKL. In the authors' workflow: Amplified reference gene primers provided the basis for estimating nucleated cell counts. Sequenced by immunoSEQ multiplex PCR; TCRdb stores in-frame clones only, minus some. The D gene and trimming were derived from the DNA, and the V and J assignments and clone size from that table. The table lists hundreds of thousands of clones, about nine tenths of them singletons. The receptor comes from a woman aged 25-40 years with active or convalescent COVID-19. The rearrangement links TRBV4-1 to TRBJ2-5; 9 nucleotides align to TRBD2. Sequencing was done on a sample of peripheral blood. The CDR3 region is CASSQASGVAGEETQYF. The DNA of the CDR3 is TGCGCCAGCAGCCAAGCCTCCGGGGTAGCGGGAGAAGAGACCCAGTACTTC.